These 21 T cell receptor beta chains originate from one sample sequenced in a study of blood T cell repertoires in COVID-19. The repertoire was sequenced with immunoSEQ multiplex PCR; TCRdb's copy has only in-frame clones and lacks some. Of fewer than 110,000 clones listed, roughly 87% were seen once; the top ten hold roughly 18%. Sequenced material: peripheral blood. Every receptor here comes from a woman older than 75 in a cohort sampled during active COVID-19.

DNA of the CDR3: TGTGCCAGCAGTGCGCAGGGCTACGAGCAGTACTTC. The encoded protein is CASSAQGYEQYF. The gene calls are TRBV6-6 and TRBJ2-7; tentatively, D is TRBD1 (5 bases). The CDR3 loop spans 12 amino acids. Per germline, CDR1 MNHNY and CDR2 SVGAGI (reference sequence). V lost 5 bases and J lost 3, with 8 bases in between.

The rearrangement joins TRBV14 to TRBJ1-6; 9 positions match TRBD1. The CDR3 has 14 amino acids. The V segment lost 3 bases and the J segment 7 bases; nucleotides outside the gene matches: 1. CDR1 is SGHDN and CDR2 is FVKESK in the germline V gene. The CDR3 region is CASSHDRGNSPLHF. The CDR3 coding sequence is TGTGCCAGCAGCCACGACAGGGGGAATTCACCCCTCCACTTT.

The rearrangement uses TRBV7-2 and TRBJ2-1; no firm D call. Germline values: CDR1 SGHTA, CDR2 FQGNSA. The length of the CDR3 is 12 residues. The V gene lost 5 bases and the J gene lost 7 bases, with 9 bases spanning the gap. The CDR3 region is CASSPGWNEQFF. In DNA, the CDR3 is TGTGCCAGCAGCCCCGGGTGGAATGAGCAGTTCTTC.

J is TRBJ1-2 and V is TRBV6-4; D is unclear. Trimming pared 6 bases from V and 6 bases from J, leaving 8 bases between. The CDR3 totals 11 residues. Germline values: CDR1 MRHNA, CDR2 SNTAGT. This CDR3 is CASRGSHGYTF. The CDR3 DNA follows: TGTGCCAGCAGGGGGAGTCATGGCTACACCTTC.

The rearrangement uses TRBV18 and TRBJ1-1, with TRBD1 matching 9 bases. The germline V gene encodes CDR1 KGHSH and CDR2 LQKENI. The V gene end was trimmed by 5 bases and the J gene end by 0 bases; junction bases not matched to a gene: 10. This CDR3 spans 17 amino acids. The CDR3 DNA sequence: TGTGCCAGCTCAAGGCGCCGGACAGGGGTCATGAACACTGAAGCTTTCTTT. This codes for CASSRRRTGVMNTEAFF.

This chain joins TRBV20-1 and TRBJ2-7; D is perhaps TRBD1 (6 bases). The CDR3 is 11 amino acids. V lost 6 bases, J lost 4 bases, and 10 bases lay in between. CDR1 is DFQATT, CDR2 SNEGSKA, per germline (reference sequence). This CDR3 reads CSAQTGYEQYF. CDR3 DNA sequence: TGCAGTGCCCAGACAGGATACGAGCAGTACTTC.

The chain employs TRBV19 and TRBJ1-5; the D is unclear. Germline CDR1 is LNHDA and CDR2 is SQIVND (reference sequence). The V end lost 1 base, the J end lost 7 bases, and 5 bases lay between the germline ends. The CDR3 covers 12 residues. CDR3 residues: CASSIGSQPQHF. The DNA for the CDR3 is TGTGCCAGTAGTATAGGTAGCCAGCCCCAGCATTTT.

The chain links TRBV5-4 to TRBJ2-7, with 8 bases identical to TRBD1. There are 14 residues in the CDR3. V lost 3 bases to trimming and J lost 3 bases; unmatched junction nucleotides: 5. Germline V gene data show CDR1 as SGHNT and CDR2 as YYREEE (reference sequence). The CDR3 region has the DNA TGTGCCAGCAGCTCGGGACAGGAGATCTACGAGCAGTACTTC. Amino acids: CASSSGQEIYEQYF.

V is TRBV7-6 and J is TRBJ2-1; a possible D gene is TRBD1 (5 bases). Germline lookup yields CDR1 SGHVS and CDR2 FNYEAQ. Deletions cut 2 bases from V and 8 bases from J, with 7 bases between. This CDR3 has 12 residues. CDR3 sequence (DNA): TGTGCCAGCAGCTTATCAGGGCATGAGCAGTTCTTC. Translation: CASSLSGHEQFF.

V is TRBV2 and J is TRBJ1-2; 8 bases fit TRBD1. In germline, CDR1 is SNHLY, CDR2 FYNNEI. V lost 5 bases, J lost 3 bases, and 8 bases stayed unmatched. The CDR3 spans 15 residues. The CDR3 DNA reads TGTGCCAGCAGTCAACATGGACAGGGAGACTATGGCTACACCTTC. Its protein is CASSQHGQGDYGYTF.

The chain employs TRBV28 and TRBJ2-5, with D possibly TRBD1 on 6 matching bases. This CDR3 has 15 residues. Trimming took 2 bases from V and 5 from J, leaving 15 bases between them. Germline values: CDR1 MDHEN, CDR2 SYDVKM. The CDR3: CASSLTGQWSETQYF. The CDR3 DNA follows: TGTGCCAGCAGTTTAACCGGACAGTGGAGCGAGACCCAGTACTTC.

This chain uses TRBV28 with TRBJ2-2; D gene unclear. This CDR3 has 15 amino acids. Germline V gives CDR1 MDHEN, CDR2 SYDVKM. V lost 11 bases and J 1 base, leaving 17 bases between the germline ends. As DNA, the CDR3 is TGTGCCTTCCCGGGTGGGTCGGAGAACACCGGGGAGCTGTTTTTT. Translation: CAFPGGSENTGELFF.

This rearrangement joins TRBV5-1 to TRBJ2-5; TRBD1 aligns across 9 bases. V was clipped by 6 bases and J by 4 bases; unmatched bases: 10. The CDR3 contains 15 residues. CDR1 and CDR2 (germline): SGHRS, YFSETQ. The CDR3, as DNA: TGCGCCAGCAACCCCACTGGACAGGGGCGAGAGACCCAGTACTTC. Amino acids: CASNPTGQGRETQYF.

The chain uses TRBV7-9 and TRBJ1-1, with 7 bases matching TRBD1. CDR1 and CDR2 (germline): SEHNR, FQNEAQ (reference sequence). The CDR3 covers 13 residues. Trimming removed 6 bases from V and 0 bases from J; junction bases left unmatched: 1. Here the CDR3 reads CASRDRLNTEAFF. The CDR3 coding sequence is TGTGCCAGCAGGGACAGGTTGAACACTGAAGCTTTCTTT. The variable domain in full, with the rest retrieved from reference TRBV7-9 and TRBJ1-1, is DTGVSQNPRHKITKRGQNVTFRCDPISEHNRLYWYRQTLGQGPEFLTYFQNEAQLEKSRLLSDRFSAERPKGSFSTLEIQRTEQGDSAMYLCASRDRLNTEAFFGQGTRLTVV.

This rearrangement joins TRBV7-2 to TRBJ1-2; 10 bases fit TRBD1. The germline gives CDR1 SGHTA, CDR2 FQGNSA. This CDR3 contains 15 residues. Losses at the gene ends were 5 bases for V and 3 bases for J; bases not matched to a gene: 6. The CDR3 nucleotides are TGTGCCAGCAGCCCGAGAGGGACAGGGGACTATGGCTACACCTTC. Its protein is CASSPRGTGDYGYTF.

This clone was observed a few times. The rearrangement joins TRBV2 to TRBJ2-5, with 11 positions matching TRBD1. The trim removed 6 bases at V and 7 bases at J, leaving 1 base unmatched. The CDR3 contains 12 residues. Germline CDR1 SNHLY, CDR2 FYNNEI. The CDR3 protein is CASRGQGGTQYF. The CDR3 DNA sequence: TGTGCCAGCAGGGGACAGGGGGGGACCCAGTACTTC.

The chain joins TRBV3-1 (or the pseudogene TRBV3-2) to TRBJ2-1, with TRBD2 identical over 7 bases. The CDR3 runs 15 residues. CDR1 and CDR2 from the germline V gene are LGHDT and YNNKEL (reference sequence). V gave up 4 bases and J gave up 5 bases; unmatched junction bases: 8. The CDR3 here is CASSPASGRNNEQFF. The DNA of the CDR3 is TGTGCCAGCAGCCCCGCTAGCGGTAGAAACAATGAGCAGTTCTTC.

The chain uses TRBV25-1 and TRBJ2-7; perhaps TRBD2 as D (6 bases). Germline CDR1 is MGHDK and CDR2 is SYGVNS. V lost 8 bases and J 1 base, leaving 6 bases between the germline ends. The CDR3 is made up of 11 amino acids. The CDR3 loop reads CASRGSYEQYF. For the CDR3, the DNA is TGTGCCAGCCGGGGGTCCTACGAGCAGTACTTC.

The chain recombines TRBV5-6 with TRBJ1-5, with TRBD1 as a possible D gene (6 bases). V was pared by 0 bases and J by 3 bases, with 7 bases between. The CDR3 has 14 residues. The germline V gene has CDR1 SGHDT and CDR2 YYEEEE. This CDR3 reads CASSLGTVNQPQHF. CDR3 DNA: TGTGCCAGCAGCTTGGGGACAGTCAATCAGCCCCAGCATTTT.

The chain recombines TRBV9 with TRBJ1-2, with D possibly TRBD1 on 6 matching bases. V gave up 4 bases and J gave up 4 bases, with 17 bases separating them. The germline CDR1 and CDR2 sequences are SGDLS and YYNGEE. This CDR3 contains 15 residues. The CDR3 loop reads CASSQGSADSYGYTF. The CDR3 DNA follows: TGTGCCAGCAGCCAGGGGTCTGCGGACAGCTATGGCTACACCTTC.

The V gene is TRBV30, the J gene TRBJ2-7; 14 bases line up with TRBD2. Looked up from germline, CDR1 is GTSNPN and CDR2 is SVGIG (reference sequence). This CDR3 is built from 14 residues. J lost 6 bases, V lost 3 bases, and 4 bases had no gene match. The CDR3 nucleotides are TGTGCCTGGAGCGGGACTAGCGGGGGAATCGAGCAGTACTTC. Encoded protein: CAWSGTSGGIEQYF.